This entry lists 3 T cell receptor beta chains sequenced from one sample in a study of blood T cell repertoires in COVID-19. Here immunoSEQ multiplex PCR was the method, and the copy in TCRdb shows in-frame clones only, minus some. This table has almost 400,000 clones, under 90% appearing once. Sequencing used PBMCs or T cells enriched from blood (not recorded which). The receptors here all came from a woman in her 30s who had recovered from COVID-19.

This chain uses TRBV4-2 with TRBJ1-5; D unclear. CDR3 size: 14 residues. V was shortened by 0 bases and J by 5 bases, with 8 bases between the two germline ends. CDR1 LGHNA and CDR2 YNFKEQ come from the germline V gene. The CDR3 protein is CASSQDTRHQPQHF. The CDR3 nucleotides read TGTGCCAGCAGCCAAGATACGCGGCATCAGCCCCAGCATTTT.

This clone has a single count. The chain carries TRBV28 and TRBJ2-1, with D tentatively TRBD1 (7 bases). Trimming removed 5 bases at V and 0 bases at J, with 11 bases between. CDR1 MDHEN and CDR2 SYDVKM come from the germline V gene. This CDR3 region has 15 residues. The CDR3 DNA reads as TGTGCCAGCAGTGGAGGGGACAGCTCCTACAATGAGCAGTTCTTC. Protein sequence: CASSGGDSSYNEQFF.

The rearrangement links TRBV5-5 to TRBJ1-4, with D perhaps matching TRBD1 (6 bases). Germline assignment: CDR1 SGHKS and CDR2 YYEKEE (reference sequence). Trimming cost V 3 bases and J 3 bases, with 12 bases left between them. The CDR3 loop spans 15 amino acids. CDR3 region: CASSSLGQSNEKLFF. The CDR3 region has the DNA TGTGCCAGCAGCTCCCTAGGACAGTCTAATGAAAAACTGTTTTTT.